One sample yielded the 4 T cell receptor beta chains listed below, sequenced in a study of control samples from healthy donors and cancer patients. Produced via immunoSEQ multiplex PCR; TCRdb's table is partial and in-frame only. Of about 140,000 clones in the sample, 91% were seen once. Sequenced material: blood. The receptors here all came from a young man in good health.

The CDR3 is CASRSLNSPLHF. Written as DNA, the CDR3 is TGTGCCAGTAGATCCCTGAATTCACCCCTCCACTTT. V and J are TRBV19 and TRBJ1-6; D gene uncertain. Germline V gives CDR1 LNHDA, CDR2 SQIVND (reference sequence). The CDR3 covers 12 residues. Trimming shortened V by 6 bases and J by 7 bases, and 7 bases separated the two germline ends.

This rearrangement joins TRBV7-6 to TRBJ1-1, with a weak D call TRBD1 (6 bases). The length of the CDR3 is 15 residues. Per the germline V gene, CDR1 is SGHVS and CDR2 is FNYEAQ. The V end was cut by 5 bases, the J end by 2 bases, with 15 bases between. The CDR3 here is CASSLQGGGNTEAFF. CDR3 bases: TGTGCCAGCAGCCTACAGGGCGGTGGAAACACTGAAGCTTTCTTT.

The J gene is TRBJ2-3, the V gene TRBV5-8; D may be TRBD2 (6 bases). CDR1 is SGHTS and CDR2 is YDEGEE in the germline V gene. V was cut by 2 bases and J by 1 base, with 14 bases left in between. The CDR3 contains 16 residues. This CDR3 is CASSFRAASGTDTQYF. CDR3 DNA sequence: TGTGCCAGCAGCTTCAGGGCGGCTAGCGGCACAGATACGCAGTATTTT.

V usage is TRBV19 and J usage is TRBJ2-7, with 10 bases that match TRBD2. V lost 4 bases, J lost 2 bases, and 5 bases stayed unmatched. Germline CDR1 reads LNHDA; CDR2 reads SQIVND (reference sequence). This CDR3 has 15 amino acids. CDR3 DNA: TGTGCCAGTAGTACCACTAGCGGGGAGACCTACGAGCAGTACTTC. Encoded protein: CASSTTSGETYEQYF.